The clone carrying this T cell receptor (beta chain) was seen at least ten times. Its antigen is not known. Trimming shortened V by 5 bases and J by 1 base, and 12 bases separated the two germline ends. Per germline, CDR1 MDHEN and CDR2 SYDVKM. The CDR3 covers 15 residues. The source of the sample is a study of T cell repertoires in cytomegalovirus infection. MiXCR, run by TCRdb on the reads, gives a single entry per CDR3 protein. The sample lists 310,000 or so distinct CDR3 sequences, roughly 25% occurring once. General study findings and limits: Dominating the ex vivo response were HLA-C-restricted CMV-specific TCR beta clonotypes.

Sequenced input: PBMCs. The sequence was collected from a human donor in good health (CMV status not recorded). Some clones in this sample may be carry-over from other donors' samples. V usage is TRBV28 and J usage is TRBJ1-5; D gene uncertain. DNA for the CDR3: TGTGCCAGCAGTCCTTTATCCGGGAGCAATCAGCCCCAGCATTTT. As protein: CASSPLSGSNQPQHF.